Presented here are 28 T cell receptor beta chains from one specimen sequenced in a study of T-cell reconstitution after alpha-beta-depleted transplantation in children (dated by TCRdb to about 2016). The method behind the library was PCR. The run used an Illumina HiSeq 2500. To normalize quantification of the TCRbeta repertoire, the TCR libraries were built with molecular barcoding that relied on unique molecular identifiers. The public reads were run again by TCRdb, first through fastp at Q25 and then through MiXCR, and only productive beta chains were kept. Identical CDR3 protein sequences are pooled into one entry, listed with their most common genes and DNA. In all, the sample holds approximately 650,000 distinct CDR3 sequences, and about 12% of those were seen once. 0.79% of the sample goes to the ten largest clones. This specimen's treatment or condition label, interpreted: allogeneic hematopoietic cell transplantation with graft depleted of TCRalphabeta T cells and CD19 B cells.

This specimen was PBMCs, taken before TCRalphabeta/CD19-depleted stem cell transplant. Every receptor here comes from a girl aged 2 to 9 with congenital amegakaryocytic thrombocytopenia, due to receive a stem cell transplant.

This chain uses TRBV27 with TRBJ2-2; unclear D gene. The CDR3 length is 14 residues. V was clipped by 3 bases and J by 3 bases, with 8 bases between them. Germline values: CDR1 MNHEY, CDR2 SMNVEV (reference sequence). This CDR3 reads CASSFGLHTGELFF. The CDR3 DNA sequence: TGTGCCAGCAGTTTTGGGCTTCACACCGGGGAGCTGTTTTTT.

This clonotype has at least ten counts. This chain uses TRBV12-3 or TRBV12-4 with TRBJ1-1; 7 nucleotides align to TRBD1. V dropped 5 bases and J dropped 3; count of bases not matched to a gene: 6. The CDR3 extends over 14 amino acids. The CDR3 is CASSMAGGDTEAFF. CDR3 sequence (DNA): TGTGCCAGCAGTATGGCAGGGGGGGACACTGAAGCTTTCTTT.

This clonotype was recorded at least ten times. The V gene is TRBV5-1, the J gene TRBJ2-7; D call uncertain. Germline CDR1 reads SGHRS; CDR2 reads YFSETQ. CDR3 size: 15 residues. The V and J ends lost 6 bases and 4 bases respectively, with 20 bases between them. The CDR3 loop reads CASTLAVGSSYEQYF. CDR3 DNA: TGCGCCAGCACTCTGGCCGTCGGCAGCAGTTACGAGCAGTACTTC.

This clonotype has a handful of counts. The chain couples TRBV28 to TRBJ2-7; 8 bases map to TRBD2. The CDR3 contains 16 residues. Germline values: CDR1 MDHEN, CDR2 SYDVKM. With V trimmed by 5 bases and J by 3 bases, 12 bases remained unmatched. CDR3 nucleotide sequence: TGTGCCAGCAGTACCCGGACTAGCCCTCCCCTCTACGAGCAGTACTTC. Translating gives CASSTRTSPPLYEQYF.

The chain's CDR3 is CSVAGGRETDTQYF. The CDR3 DNA sequence: TGCAGCGTTGCGGGAGGGCGGGAGACAGATACGCAGTATTTT. The chain uses TRBV29-1 and TRBJ2-3; TRBD2 agrees at 8 bases. The germline V gene encodes CDR1 SQVTM and CDR2 ANQGSEA. This CDR3 is built from 14 residues. Trimming removed 4 bases from V and 3 bases from J; junction bases left unmatched: 6.

The CDR3 DNA is TGTGCCAGCAGCCAAGTTTCTAGGGGCGAGCAGTACTTC. Amino acids: CASSQVSRGEQYF. The rearrangement joins TRBV3-1 to TRBJ2-7, with a tentative D call TRBD1 (5 bases). Germline V gene sequence: CDR1 LGHDT, CDR2 YNNKEL (reference sequence). Trimming shortened V by 1 base and J by 6 bases, and 10 bases separated the two germline ends. This CDR3 spans 13 amino acids.

This clonotype was picked up a small number of times. CDR3 loop: CASSQAPGYYEQYF. In nucleotides, the CDR3 is TGTGCCAGCAGCCAAGCACCAGGGTACTACGAGCAGTACTTC. The chain carries TRBV14 and TRBJ2-7; tentative D call: TRBD1 (5 bases). Germline V gene data show CDR1 as SGHDN and CDR2 as FVKESK. V lost 1 base and J lost 3, with 10 bases in between. The CDR3 is 14 amino acids.

This rearrangement joins TRBV3-1 to TRBJ2-1; 10 nucleotides match TRBD2. The CDR3 loop spans 18 amino acids. V shed 4 bases, J shed 4 bases, and the junction held 13 bases outside the gene matches. CDR1 is LGHDT, CDR2 YNNKEL, per germline (reference sequence). CDR3: CASSRRETGLAAYNEQFF. CDR3 in DNA: TGTGCCAGCAGCCGGAGGGAGACTGGACTAGCGGCTTACAATGAGCAGTTCTTC.

This clonotype was counted ten times or more. DNA for the CDR3: TGTGCCACCAGCAGAGGAAAAGGCAGCACGCAGTATTTT. It codes for CATSRGKGSTQYF. The chain links TRBV15 to TRBJ2-3; no reliable D call. The CDR3 runs to 13 residues. V was cut by 1 base and J by 9 bases, with 11 bases left in between. Per germline, CDR1 LNHNV and CDR2 YYDKDF (reference sequence). Full variable domain (missing parts from reference TRBV15 and TRBJ2-3): DAMVIQNPRYQVTQFGKPVTLSCSQTLNHNVMYWYQQKSSQAPKLLFHYYDKDFNNEADTPDNFQSRRPNTSFCFLDIRSPGLGDTAMYLCATSRGKGSTQYFGPGTRLTVL.

CDR3 DNA: TGCGCCAGCAGCCGCGGGTCCGGGACAGTCTCCTACGAGCAGTACTTC. As protein: CASSRGSGTVSYEQYF. The gene calls are TRBV5-1 and TRBJ2-7; 7 bases map to TRBD1. Germline V gene sequence: CDR1 SGHRS, CDR2 YFSETQ. This CDR3 comprises 16 residues. The ends lost 4 bases at V and 0 bases at J; junction bases unmatched: 10.

The chain joins TRBV7-2 to TRBJ1-2, with a possible D match to TRBD1 (6 bases). The CDR3 is 16 residues long. The V end lost 0 bases, the J end lost 6 bases, and 17 bases lay between the germline ends. Germline CDR1 reads SGHTA; CDR2 reads FQGNSA. As DNA, the CDR3 is TGTGCCAGCAGCTTAGCAGGGGGGCGTTGGGGGGATGGCTACACCTTC. Translated: CASSLAGGRWGDGYTF.

The sample holds a few counts of this clonotype. The CDR3 DNA reads as TGTGCCACCCGCAGGAGGGAGGACACTGAAGCTTTCTTT. Translated, it gives CATRRREDTEAFF. The gene calls are TRBV27 and TRBJ1-1; no definite D call. Germline lookup yields CDR1 MNHEY and CDR2 SMNVEV (reference sequence). V shed 10 bases and J shed 3 bases, with 15 bases lying between them. CDR3 length: 13 residues.

The chain links TRBV20-1 to TRBJ2-5; D may be TRBD1 or TRBD2 (5 bases each). Trimming cost V 0 bases and J 10 bases, with 9 bases left between them. The CDR3 totals 11 residues. CDR1 and CDR2 from the germline V gene are DFQATT and SNEGSKA (reference sequence). The CDR3, as DNA: TGCAGTGCTAGAGAGGGACGGGGCCAGTACTTC. This translates into CSAREGRGQYF.

In its sample, this clonotype was seen a few times. The chain combines TRBV5-1 with TRBJ2-3; a weak D match, TRBD1 (5 bases). The CDR3 length is 19 residues. Germline V gene sequence: CDR1 SGHRS, CDR2 YFSETQ. The germline V and J ends were trimmed by 4 bases and 2 bases, with 26 bases remaining between them. For the CDR3, the DNA is TGCGCCAGCAGCGGCCGGACACCAAAGTTCCCCATACCCACAGATACGCAGTATTTT. Amino acids: CASSGRTPKFPIPTDTQYF.

This chain joins TRBV12-3 or TRBV12-4 and TRBJ2-2; the match to TRBD2 covers 7 bases. The CDR3 spans 16 residues. The V gene end was trimmed by 4 bases and the J gene end by 2 bases; junction bases not matched to a gene: 7. The chain's CDR3 is CASSSTSARNTGELFF. The CDR3 coding sequence is TGTGCCAGCAGTTCTACTAGCGCGCGAAACACCGGGGAGCTGTTTTTT.

This clonotype has just a few counts. The V and J genes are TRBV20-1 and TRBJ1-2; 7 bases map to TRBD1. CDR3 size: 14 residues. Unmatched junction bases numbered 8, after V lost 5 bases and J lost 2 bases. The V gene's germline CDR1 is DFQATT and CDR2 SNEGSKA (reference sequence). The CDR3 sequence is CSADRDSDNYGYTF. The CDR3 DNA follows: TGCAGTGCTGACCGGGACAGCGACAACTATGGCTACACCTTC.

The sample holds a few counts of this clonotype. The chain recombines TRBV3-1 with TRBJ2-7; the D gene could be TRBD1 or TRBD2 (5 bases each). V lost 4 bases to trimming and J lost 5 bases, with 12 bases between them. Germline-derived CDR1 and CDR2 are LGHDT and YNNKEL (reference sequence). CDR3 size: 13 residues. The CDR3 nucleotides are TGTGCCAGCAGCCTCCCCGGGGCTGACGAGCAGTACTTC. It specifies CASSLPGADEQYF.

At least ten counts were recorded for this clonotype. The gene calls are TRBV20-1 and TRBJ2-3; 7 bases align to TRBD2. The CDR3 sequence is 14 residues long. Germline V CDR1 and CDR2: DFQATT, SNEGSKA (reference sequence). V shed 7 bases and J 6 bases; nucleotides not matched to a gene: 13. In nucleotides, the CDR3 is TGCAGTGGGGGGTCGCGGGAGTCCCAGGATACGCAGTATTTT. Translation: CSGGSRESQDTQYF.

As to this clonotype: A much larger clone lies one base from this, so it may be a read error. The J gene is TRBJ2-7, the V gene TRBV20-1; TRBD2 aligns across 10 bases. The CDR3 has 13 amino acids. Looked up from germline, CDR1 is DFQATT and CDR2 is SNEGSKA (reference sequence). CDR3: CSALSGRVHELYF. As DNA, the CDR3 is TGCAGTGCTCTCAGCGGGAGGGTCCACGAGCTGTACTTC.

There are a few counts of this clonotype. The rearrangement joins TRBV5-5 to TRBJ1-3; 7 bases agree with TRBD1. The CDR3 spans 14 residues. Germline values: CDR1 SGHKS, CDR2 YYEKEE (reference sequence). V shed 0 bases and J 6 bases; nucleotides not matched to a gene: 3. CDR3 sequence: CASSLGQGENTIYF. CDR3 bases: TGTGCCAGCAGCTTGGGACAGGGTGAAAACACCATATATTTT.

This clonotype has a count of ten or more. The chain combines TRBV20-1 with TRBJ1-5; D ambiguous. Looked up from germline, CDR1 is DFQATT and CDR2 is SNEGSKA (reference sequence). CDR3 length: 13 amino acids. Deletions cut 4 bases from V and 6 bases from J, with 13 bases between. The DNA for the CDR3 is TGCAGTGCTAATGACCGGGCGTCTCAGCCCCAGCATTTT. The encoded protein is CSANDRASQPQHF.

The genes are TRBV20-1 and TRBJ2-7; a possible D gene is TRBD2 (6 bases). CDR3 length equals 14 residues. CDR1 is DFQATT and CDR2 is SNEGSKA in the germline V gene (reference sequence). Deletions cut 0 bases from V and 4 bases from J, with 13 bases between. The CDR3 DNA reads TGCAGTGCTAGAGAGGCGGGGCCCTCGTACGAGCAGTACTTC. This gives the protein CSAREAGPSYEQYF.

This clonotype was found many times. The chain carries TRBV5-5 and TRBJ2-3; D is uncertain. V was shortened by 4 bases and J by 2 bases, with 8 bases between the two germline ends. Germline V gene data show CDR1 as SGHKS and CDR2 as YYEKEE (reference sequence). CDR3 size: 13 residues. Written as DNA, the CDR3 is TGTGCCAGCAGCCATCCAATCACAGATACGCAGTATTTT. It specifies CASSHPITDTQYF.

In this sample, this clonotype turned up a few times. V and J are TRBV28 and TRBJ2-7; D not certain. CDR3 size: 15 residues. Looked up from germline, CDR1 is MDHEN and CDR2 is SYDVKM. V was pared by 4 bases and J by 0 bases, with 13 bases between. The CDR3 reads CASSWTDGSSYEQYF. CDR3 sequence (DNA): TGTGCCAGCAGTTGGACGGACGGAAGCTCCTACGAGCAGTACTTC.

There are many counts of this clonotype. The chain joins TRBV5-1 to TRBJ2-7; 8 positions agree with TRBD2. Trimming cost V 0 bases and J 2 bases; bases outside gene matches: 4. The CDR3 length is 15 residues. Germline lookup yields CDR1 SGHRS and CDR2 YFSETQ. The CDR3 loop is CASSLVLAGPYEQYF. The CDR3 region has the DNA TGCGCCAGCAGCTTGGTTTTAGCGGGACCCTACGAGCAGTACTTC.

In the case of this clonotype: Being one base from a much bigger clone, this may be a read error. Since no conserved phenylalanine or tryptophan closes the CDR3, a read error is the likely cause. The chain carries TRBV6-1 and TRBJ1-2; D unclear. V shed 1 base and J shed 2 bases, with 8 bases lying between them. The CDR3 loop spans 14 amino acids. Germline CDR1 is MNHNS and CDR2 is SASEGT. This CDR3 is CASSEVRPNYGYTS. In nucleotides, the CDR3 is TGTGCCAGCAGTGAAGTCAGACCCAACTATGGCTACACCTCC.

The chain links TRBV10-3 to TRBJ2-1; D gene ambiguous. The V and J ends lost 11 bases and 7 bases respectively, with 15 bases between them. The CDR3 covers 12 residues. Germline V gene data show CDR1 as ENHRY and CDR2 as SYGVKD. The CDR3 DNA reads TGTGCCGCCGGGTCCCCAGGTAATGAGCAGTTCTTC. It codes for CAAGSPGNEQFF.

This clonotype was observed a few times. This chain uses TRBV3-1 with TRBJ1-1; D is uncertain. Germline lookup yields CDR1 LGHDT and CDR2 YNNKEL (reference sequence). The CDR3 is 17 residues long. The V end was cut by 1 base, the J end by 0 bases, with 15 bases between. The DNA of the CDR3 is TGTGCCAGCAGCCAAGTGCTGGTGGCTCCTATGAACACTGAAGCTTTCTTT. Amino acids: CASSQVLVAPMNTEAFF. The variable domain in full, with the rest retrieved from reference TRBV3-1 and TRBJ1-1, is DTAVSQTPKYLVTQMGNDKSIKCEQNLGHDTMYWYKQDSKKFLKIMFSYNNKELIINETVPNRFSPKSPDKAHLNLHINSLELGDSAVYFCASSQVLVAPMNTEAFFGQGTRLTVV.